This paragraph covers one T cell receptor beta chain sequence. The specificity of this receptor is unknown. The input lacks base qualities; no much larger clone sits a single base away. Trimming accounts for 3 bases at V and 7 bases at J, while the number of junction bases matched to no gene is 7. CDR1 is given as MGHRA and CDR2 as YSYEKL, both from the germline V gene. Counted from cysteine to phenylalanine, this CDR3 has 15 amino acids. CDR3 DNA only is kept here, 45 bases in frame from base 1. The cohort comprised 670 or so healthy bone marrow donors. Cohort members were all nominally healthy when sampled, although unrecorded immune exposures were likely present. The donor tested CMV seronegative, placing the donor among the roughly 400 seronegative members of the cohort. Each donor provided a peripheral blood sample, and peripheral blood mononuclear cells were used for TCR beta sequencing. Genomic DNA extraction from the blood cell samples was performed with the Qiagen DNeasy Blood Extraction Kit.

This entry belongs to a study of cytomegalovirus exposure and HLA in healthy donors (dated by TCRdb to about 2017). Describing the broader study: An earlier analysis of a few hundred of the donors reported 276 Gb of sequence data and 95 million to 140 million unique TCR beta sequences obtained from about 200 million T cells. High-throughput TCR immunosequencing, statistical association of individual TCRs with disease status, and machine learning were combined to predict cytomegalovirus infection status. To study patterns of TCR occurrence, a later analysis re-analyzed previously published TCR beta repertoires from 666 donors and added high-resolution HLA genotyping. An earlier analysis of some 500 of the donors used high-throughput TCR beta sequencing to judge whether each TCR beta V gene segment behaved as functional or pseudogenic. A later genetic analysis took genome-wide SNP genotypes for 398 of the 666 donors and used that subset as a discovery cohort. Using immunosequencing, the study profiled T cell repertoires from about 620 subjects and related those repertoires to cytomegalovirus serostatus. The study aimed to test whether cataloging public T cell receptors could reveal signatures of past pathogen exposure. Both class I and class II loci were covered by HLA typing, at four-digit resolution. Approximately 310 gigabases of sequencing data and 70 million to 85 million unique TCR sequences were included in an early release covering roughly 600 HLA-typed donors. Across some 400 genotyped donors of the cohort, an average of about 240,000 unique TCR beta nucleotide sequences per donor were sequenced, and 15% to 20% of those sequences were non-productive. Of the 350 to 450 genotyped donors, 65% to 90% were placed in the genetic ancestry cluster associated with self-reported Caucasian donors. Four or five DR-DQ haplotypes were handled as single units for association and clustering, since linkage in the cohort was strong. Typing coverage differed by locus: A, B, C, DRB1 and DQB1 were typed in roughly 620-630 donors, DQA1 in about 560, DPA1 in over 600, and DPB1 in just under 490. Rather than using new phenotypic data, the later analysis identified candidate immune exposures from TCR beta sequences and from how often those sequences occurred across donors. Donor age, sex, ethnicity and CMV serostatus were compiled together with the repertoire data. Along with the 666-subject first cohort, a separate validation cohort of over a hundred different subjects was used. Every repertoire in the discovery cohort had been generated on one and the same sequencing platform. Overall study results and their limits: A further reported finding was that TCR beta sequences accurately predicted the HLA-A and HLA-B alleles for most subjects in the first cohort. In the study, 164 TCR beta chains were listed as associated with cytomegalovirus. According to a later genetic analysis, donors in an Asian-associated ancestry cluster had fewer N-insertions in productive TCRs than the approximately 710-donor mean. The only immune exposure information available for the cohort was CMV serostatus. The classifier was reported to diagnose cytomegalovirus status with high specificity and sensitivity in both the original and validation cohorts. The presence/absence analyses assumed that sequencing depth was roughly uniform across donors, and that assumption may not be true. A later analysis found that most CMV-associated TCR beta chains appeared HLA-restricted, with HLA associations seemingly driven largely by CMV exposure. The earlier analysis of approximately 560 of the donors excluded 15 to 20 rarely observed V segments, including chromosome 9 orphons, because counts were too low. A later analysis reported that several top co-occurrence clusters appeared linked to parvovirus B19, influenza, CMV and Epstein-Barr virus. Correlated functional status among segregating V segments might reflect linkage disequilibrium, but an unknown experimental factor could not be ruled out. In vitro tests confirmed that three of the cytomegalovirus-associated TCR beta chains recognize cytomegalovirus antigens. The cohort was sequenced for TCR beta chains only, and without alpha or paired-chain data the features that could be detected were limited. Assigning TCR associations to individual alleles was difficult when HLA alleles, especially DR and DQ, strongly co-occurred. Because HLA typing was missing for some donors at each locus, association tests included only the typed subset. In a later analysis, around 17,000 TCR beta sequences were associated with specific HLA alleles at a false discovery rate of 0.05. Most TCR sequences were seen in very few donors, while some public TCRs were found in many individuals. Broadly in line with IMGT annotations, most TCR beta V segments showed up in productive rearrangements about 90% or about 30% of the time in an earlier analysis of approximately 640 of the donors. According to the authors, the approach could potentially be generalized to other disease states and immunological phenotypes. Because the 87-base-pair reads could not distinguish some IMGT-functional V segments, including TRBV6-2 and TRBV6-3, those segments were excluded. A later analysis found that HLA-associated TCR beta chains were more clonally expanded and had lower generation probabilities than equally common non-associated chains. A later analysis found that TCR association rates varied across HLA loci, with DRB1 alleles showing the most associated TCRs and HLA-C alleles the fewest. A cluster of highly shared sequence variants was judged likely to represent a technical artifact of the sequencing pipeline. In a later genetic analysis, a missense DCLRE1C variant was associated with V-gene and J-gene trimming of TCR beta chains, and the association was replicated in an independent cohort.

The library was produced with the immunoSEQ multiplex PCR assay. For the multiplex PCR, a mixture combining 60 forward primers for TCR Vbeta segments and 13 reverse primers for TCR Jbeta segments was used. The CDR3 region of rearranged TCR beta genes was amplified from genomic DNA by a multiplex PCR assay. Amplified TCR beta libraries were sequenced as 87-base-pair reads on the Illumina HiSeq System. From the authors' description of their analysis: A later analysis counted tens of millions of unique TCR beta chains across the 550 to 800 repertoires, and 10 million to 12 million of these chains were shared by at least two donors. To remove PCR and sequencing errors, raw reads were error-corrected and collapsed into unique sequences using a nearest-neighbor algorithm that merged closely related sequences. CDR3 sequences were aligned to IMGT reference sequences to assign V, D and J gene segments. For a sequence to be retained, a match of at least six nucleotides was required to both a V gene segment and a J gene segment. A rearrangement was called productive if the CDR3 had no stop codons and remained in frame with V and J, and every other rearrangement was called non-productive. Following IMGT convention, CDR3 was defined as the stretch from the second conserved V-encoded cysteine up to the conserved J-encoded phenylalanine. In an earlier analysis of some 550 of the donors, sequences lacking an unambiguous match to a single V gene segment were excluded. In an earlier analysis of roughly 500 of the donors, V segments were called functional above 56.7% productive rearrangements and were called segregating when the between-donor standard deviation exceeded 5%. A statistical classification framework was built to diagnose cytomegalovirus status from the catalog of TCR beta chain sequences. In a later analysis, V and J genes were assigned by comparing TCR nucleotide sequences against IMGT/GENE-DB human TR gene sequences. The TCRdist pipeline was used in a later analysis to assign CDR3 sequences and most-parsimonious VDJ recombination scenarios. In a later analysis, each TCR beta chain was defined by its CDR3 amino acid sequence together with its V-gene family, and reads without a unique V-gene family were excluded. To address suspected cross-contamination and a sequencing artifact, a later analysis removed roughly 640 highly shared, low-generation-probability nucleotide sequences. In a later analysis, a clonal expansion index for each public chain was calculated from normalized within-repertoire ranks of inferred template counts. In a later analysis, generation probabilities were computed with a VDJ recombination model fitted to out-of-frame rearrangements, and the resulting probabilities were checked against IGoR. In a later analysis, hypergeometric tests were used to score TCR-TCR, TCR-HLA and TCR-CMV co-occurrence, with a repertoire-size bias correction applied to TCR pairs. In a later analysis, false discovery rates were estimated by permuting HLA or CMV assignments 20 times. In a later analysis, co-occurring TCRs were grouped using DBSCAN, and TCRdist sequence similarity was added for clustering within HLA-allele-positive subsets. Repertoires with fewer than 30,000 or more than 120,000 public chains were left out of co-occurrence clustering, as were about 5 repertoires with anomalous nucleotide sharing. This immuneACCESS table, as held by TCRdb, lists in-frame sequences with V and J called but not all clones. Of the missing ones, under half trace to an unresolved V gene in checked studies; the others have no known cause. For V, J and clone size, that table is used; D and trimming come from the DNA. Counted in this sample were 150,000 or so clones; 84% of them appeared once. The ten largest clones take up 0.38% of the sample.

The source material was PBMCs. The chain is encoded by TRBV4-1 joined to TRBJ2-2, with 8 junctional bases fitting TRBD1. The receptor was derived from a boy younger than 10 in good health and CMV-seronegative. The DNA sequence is TGCGCCAGCAGCCACGCGGACAGGGTGAACGGGGAGCTGTTTTTT. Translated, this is CASSHADRVNGELFF.